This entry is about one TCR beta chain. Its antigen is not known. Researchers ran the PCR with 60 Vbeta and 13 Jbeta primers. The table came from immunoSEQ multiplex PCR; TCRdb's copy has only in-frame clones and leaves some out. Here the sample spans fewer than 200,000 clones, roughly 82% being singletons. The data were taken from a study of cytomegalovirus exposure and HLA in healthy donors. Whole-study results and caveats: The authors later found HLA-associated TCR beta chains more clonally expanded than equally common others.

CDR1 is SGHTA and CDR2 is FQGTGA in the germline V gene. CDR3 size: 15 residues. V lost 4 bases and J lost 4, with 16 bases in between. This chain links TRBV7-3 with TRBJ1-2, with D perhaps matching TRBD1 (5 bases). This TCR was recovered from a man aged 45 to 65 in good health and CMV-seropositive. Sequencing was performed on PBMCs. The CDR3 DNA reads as TGTGCCAGCAGCTACTCGGGGGGGGGTCCCTATGGCTACACCTTC. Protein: CASSYSGGGPYGYTF.